This T cell receptor beta chain was sequenced for a study of cytomegalovirus exposure and HLA in healthy donors. Study summary: There were some 120 million unique TCR beta sequences, drawn from about 190 million T cells, in an earlier analysis.

Use of 60 Vbeta and 13 Jbeta primers characterized the PCR. The data were produced by immunoSEQ multiplex PCR, yet TCRdb's version contains in-frame clones alone and is incomplete. Of around 120,000 clones in the sample, more than 70% were seen once. Germline CDR1 SQVTM, CDR2 ANQGSEA. The CDR3 runs to 16 residues. J lost 12 bases, V lost 0 bases, and 19 bases had no gene match. This receptor was obtained from a man in his forties or fifties in good health and CMV-seropositive. The specimen sequenced was PBMCs. The gene calls are TRBV29-1 and TRBJ1-1; 7 nucleotides line up with TRBD1. The CDR3 region has the DNA TGCAGCGTTGAAGATCGGGGCAGGGGGACCTCCGTTGCGACTTTCTTT. The encoded protein is CSVEDRGRGTSVATFF.